Reported below is one TCR beta chain. Its specificity is unknown. With 60 Vbeta and 13 Jbeta primers, the PCR was carried out. Libraries were prepared by immunoSEQ multiplex PCR; TCRdb keeps only in-frame clonotypes and omits some of them. Altogether around 190,000 clones are present, about 9.4% being singletons, with the ten largest covering less than 1.5%. Trimming removed 0 bases from V and 4 bases from J, with 10 bases in between. The CDR3 is made up of 14 amino acids. CDR1 and CDR2 (germline): SGDLS, YYNGEE. The data derive from a study of cytomegalovirus exposure and HLA in healthy donors. Study-wide results and caveats: Some highly shared sequence variants likely arose as a pipeline artifact. The study recorded some 160 TCR beta chains that were cytomegalovirus-associated. Among TCR sequences, most were rare, though some public TCRs appeared in many donors.

This sequence joins TRBV9 and TRBJ2-5; D is undetermined. Source material: PBMCs. The receptor's source is a woman in her thirties in good health and CMV-seropositive. CDR3 sequence: CASSVGPPGETQYF. The CDR3 nucleotides read TGTGCCAGCAGCGTAGGCCCCCCGGGAGAGACCCAGTACTTC.